This TCR beta chain stems from a study of response to subunit inactivated influenza vaccine (dated by TCRdb to the late 2010s). Concerning the study at large: Deep quantitative T cell receptor repertoire profiling was used in the study to track responses to a trivalent subunit inactivated influenza vaccine. Study-level results and caveats: According to the authors, only a limited number of new T cells may be recruited by each seasonal influenza vaccination.

This clonotype was observed a single time. What this receptor recognizes is not known. Qualities for individual bases were not recorded, and no much larger clone is one base off. One read provides weak support. The CDR3 runs 18 amino acids, cysteine and phenylalanine included. The retained sequence is limited to the CDR3, 54 bases, with the frame set at the first base. The CDR1 and CDR2 encoded by the germline V gene are SGHAT and FQNNGV. V lost 3 bases and J lost 2 bases, and the count of bases not matched to a germline gene is 7. Libraries were constructed by RT-PCR. Data came from an Illumina HiSeq 2500. Using fastp at Q25 and MiXCR, TCRdb reprocessed the public reads and kept productive beta chains. Rows with one shared CDR3 protein collapse into an entry with the most common genes and DNA. Within this sample are hundreds of thousands of distinct CDR3 sequences, with around 25% of them counted one time only. 1.5% to 2% of the sample rests with the top ten.

The sequence came from a middle-aged man who received an inactivated influenza vaccine. Donor details come from another sample of the same person, matched by shared clones. The source was CD4+ T cells sorted from PBMCs, collected 4 to 6 days after vaccination. The chain is assembled from TRBV11-2 and TRBJ2-3; 14 bases in the junction line up with TRBD2. The nucleotide sequence is given as TGTGCCAGCAGCTTCCGAAGGACTAGCGGGAGGAACACAGATACGCAGTATTTT. It translates as CASSFRRTSGRNTDTQYF. The CDR3 plus the reference TRBV11-2 and TRBJ2-3 genes for the other parts give the full variable domain: EAGVAQSPRYKIIEKRQSVAFWCNPISGHATLYWYQQILGQGPKLLIQFQNNGVVDDSQLPKDRFSAERLKGVDSTLKIQPAKLEDSAVYLCASSFRRTSGRNTDTQYFGPGTRLTVL.